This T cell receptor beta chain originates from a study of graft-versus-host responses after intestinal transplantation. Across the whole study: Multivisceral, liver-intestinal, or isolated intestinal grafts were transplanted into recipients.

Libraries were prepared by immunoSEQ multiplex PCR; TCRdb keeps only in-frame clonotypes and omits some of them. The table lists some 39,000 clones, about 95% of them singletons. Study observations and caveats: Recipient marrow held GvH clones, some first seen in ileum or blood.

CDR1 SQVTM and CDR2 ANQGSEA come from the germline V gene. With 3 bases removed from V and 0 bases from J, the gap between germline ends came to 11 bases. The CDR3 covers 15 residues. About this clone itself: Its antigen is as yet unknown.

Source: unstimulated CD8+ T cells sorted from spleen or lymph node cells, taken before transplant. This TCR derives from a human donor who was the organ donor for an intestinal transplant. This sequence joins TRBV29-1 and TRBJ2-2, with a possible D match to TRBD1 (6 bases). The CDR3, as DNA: TGCAGCGTTGACCCAGGACAGTCGAACACCGGGGAGCTGTTTTTT. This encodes CSVDPGQSNTGELFF.